This TCR beta chain was observed in a study of blood T cell repertoires in COVID-19. Turning to the study itself: Spain, Italy and the United States supplied samples that represented acute and convalescent COVID-19.

V lost 0 bases and J 8 bases, leaving 14 bases between the germline ends. Germline CDR1 is SGDLS and CDR2 is YYNGEE. The CDR3 runs 15 residues. Profiled with immunoSEQ multiplex PCR; TCRdb holds only in-frame clones, not every one. The data contain 200,000 to 250,000 clones, around nine tenths of them singletons. A note on this clone: At the DNA level, this CDR3 is encoded by other sequences in the same sample as well.

The TCR comes from a man in his fifties with COVID-19, enrolled during active disease. Sequenced material: peripheral blood. The rearrangement links TRBV9 to TRBJ1-4; D might be TRBD1 (5 bases). The CDR3 DNA sequence: TGTGCCAGCAGCGTAGGCGGGACGGGGCGAGAAAAACTGTTTTTT. It specifies CASSVGGTGREKLFF. Together with reference TRBV9 and TRBJ1-4, the CDR3 gives the full variable domain: DSGVTQTPKHLITATGQRVTLRCSPRSGDLSVYWYQQSLDQGLQFLIQYYNGEERAKGNILERFSAQQFPDLHSELNLSSLELGDSALYFCASSVGGTGREKLFFGSGTQLSVL.